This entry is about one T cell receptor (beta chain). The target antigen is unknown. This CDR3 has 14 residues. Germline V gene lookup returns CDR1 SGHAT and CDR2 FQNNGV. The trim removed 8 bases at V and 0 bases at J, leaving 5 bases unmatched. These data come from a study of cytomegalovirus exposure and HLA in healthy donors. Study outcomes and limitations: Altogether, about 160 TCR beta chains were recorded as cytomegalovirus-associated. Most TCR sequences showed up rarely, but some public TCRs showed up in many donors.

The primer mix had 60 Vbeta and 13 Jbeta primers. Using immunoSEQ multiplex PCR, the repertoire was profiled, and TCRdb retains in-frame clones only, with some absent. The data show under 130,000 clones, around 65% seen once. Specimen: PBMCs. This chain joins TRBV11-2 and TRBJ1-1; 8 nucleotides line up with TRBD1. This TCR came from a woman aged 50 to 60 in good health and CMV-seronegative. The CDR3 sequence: CASGTGPMNTEAFF. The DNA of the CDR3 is TGTGCCAGCGGGACAGGCCCTATGAACACTGAAGCTTTCTTT.